These 2 T cell receptor beta chains share one sample of origin, sequenced in a study of control samples from healthy donors and cancer patients. The data were produced by immunoSEQ multiplex PCR, yet TCRdb's version contains in-frame clones alone and is incomplete. The data contain about 180,000 clones, 90% of them singletons. Input material: blood. These receptors were obtained from a woman aged 45-65 years in good health.

The chain joins TRBV11-3 to TRBJ1-1, with 8 bases lining up with TRBD1. CDR1 and CDR2 (germline): SGHNT, YENEEA. V shed 5 bases, J shed 3 bases, and the junction held 8 bases outside the gene matches. The CDR3 is 15 residues long. The CDR3, as DNA: TGTGCCAGCAGCGCCCCCGGGACAGGCCACACTGAAGCTTTCTTT. This encodes CASSAPGTGHTEAFF.

The rearrangement links TRBV18 to TRBJ1-5, with unresolved D. The germline gives CDR1 KGHSH, CDR2 LQKENI. The CDR3 has 16 amino acids. With 0 bases removed from V and 4 bases from J, the gap between germline ends came to 13 bases. For the CDR3, the DNA is TGTGCCAGCTCACCACCCAACCTCCAGAGGAATCAGCCCCAGCATTTT. This gives the protein CASSPPNLQRNQPQHF.